Listed below are T cell receptor beta chains from one sample, sequenced in a study of OX40 agonist ivuxolimab in advanced cancers. The assay was immunoSEQ multiplex PCR, and TCRdb's table has in-frame clones only and misses some. The data contain around 67,000 clones, approximately 80% of them singletons. This specimen consisted of CD4+ or CD8+ T cells sorted from blood, obtained in a trial of the OX40 agonist ivuxolimab. The receptors come from an adult with an advanced solid tumor such as melanoma, head and neck, liver or kidney cancer. The CDR3 runs from the conserved cysteine through the conserved F or W. A D gene is named only where the DNA matches it firmly. Size is omitted from some rows. Given values are once, few, many or a class for expanded clones.

-	-	TRBV5-1	TRBJ2-3	TGCGCCAGCAGTCGCGGCCACCGGGACCCCGCGACAGATACGCAGTATTTT	CASSRGHRDPATDTQYF
TRBD2	-	TRBV4-1	TRBJ2-1	TGCGCCAGCAGCCAGGGACTAGCGGGAGATTATGAGCAGTTCTTC	CASSQGLAGDYEQFF
-	-	TRBV10-3	TRBJ2-7	TGTGCCATCAGTGAGATCAAGACGGGGGAGCAGTACTTC	CAISEIKTGEQYF
TRBD1	few	TRBV13	TRBJ1-2	TGTGCCAGCAGCTTCGGACAGGGAAGTGGCTACACCTTC	CASSFGQGSGYTF
-	-	TRBV7-7	TRBJ2-4	TGTGCCAGCAGCCCAGACGATTTAAACATTCAGTACTTC	CASSPDDLNIQYF
-	few	TRBV7-2	TRBJ1-6	TGTGCCAGCAGCTTCCGGGGGTCGTCACCCCTCCACTTT	CASSFRGSSPLHF
-	-	TRBV19	TRBJ2-1	TGTGCCAGTAGTAAGATGGACGCCACTTACAATGAGCAGTTCTTC	CASSKMDATYNEQFF
-	once	TRBV5-1	TRBJ2-2	TGCGCCAGCAGTACACAGGGCGTCGCCGGGGAGCTGTTTTTT	CASSTQGVAGELFF
TRBD2	few	TRBV18	TRBJ2-1	TGTGCCAGCTCACCAAGTCTAGCGGGAGGGATCGATGAGCAGTTCTTC	CASSPSLAGGIDEQFF
TRBD1	-	TRBV14	TRBJ1-2	TGTGCCAGCAGCCCAGGGGCCGGGACAGGAACCTATGGCTACACCTTC	CASSPGAGTGTYGYTF
TRBD1	-	TRBV19	TRBJ1-1	TGTGCCAGTAGTCAGGGGACAGGCGGTATGAACACTGAAGCTTTCTTT	CASSQGTGGMNTEAFF
-	-	TRBV5-3	TRBJ1-6	TGTGCCAGAAGCTTGAACAGCCATAATTCACCCCTCCACTTT	CARSLNSHNSPLHF
-	-	TRBV2	TRBJ2-5	TGTGCCAGCATTCAAATAGGAGAGACCCAGTACTTC	CASIQIGETQYF
-	-	TRBV19	TRBJ2-3	TGTGCCAGTAGTATAACGGTGGGCACAGATACGCAGTATTTT	CASSITVGTDTQYF
-	-	TRBV19	TRBJ1-2	TGTGCCAGTAGTCCCGGAGACAGGATAGATGGCTACACCTTC	CASSPGDRIDGYTF
-	-	TRBV5-4	TRBJ1-3	TGTGCCAGCAGCTTGGTCGCGGGAAACACCATATATTTT	CASSLVAGNTIYF
TRBD2	few	TRBV28	TRBJ2-2	TGTGCCAGCAGCACCGGGGGGACCGGGGAGCTGTTTTTT	CASSTGGTGELFF
TRBD2	-	TRBV11-2	TRBJ2-5	TGTGCCAGCAGCTCGGGGACTAGCGGGGGGTATCGTGAAGAGACCCAGTACTTC	CASSSGTSGGYREETQYF
TRBD1	-	TRBV5-4	TRBJ2-4	TGTGCCAGCACCTATACAGGGGATGGCAAAAACATTCAGTACTTC	CASTYTGDGKNIQYF
-	-	TRBV2	TRBJ1-3	TGTGCCAGCAGTGAGGGACACTACTCTGGAAACACCATATATTTT	CASSEGHYSGNTIYF
-	-	TRBV29-1	TRBJ2-1	TGCAGCGTTGATGTGGATGAGCAGTTCTTC	CSVDVDEQFF
-	-	TRBV5-1	TRBJ2-3	TGCGCCAGCTCCCAGGGGACTTTCACAGATACGCAGTATTTT	CASSQGTFTDTQYF